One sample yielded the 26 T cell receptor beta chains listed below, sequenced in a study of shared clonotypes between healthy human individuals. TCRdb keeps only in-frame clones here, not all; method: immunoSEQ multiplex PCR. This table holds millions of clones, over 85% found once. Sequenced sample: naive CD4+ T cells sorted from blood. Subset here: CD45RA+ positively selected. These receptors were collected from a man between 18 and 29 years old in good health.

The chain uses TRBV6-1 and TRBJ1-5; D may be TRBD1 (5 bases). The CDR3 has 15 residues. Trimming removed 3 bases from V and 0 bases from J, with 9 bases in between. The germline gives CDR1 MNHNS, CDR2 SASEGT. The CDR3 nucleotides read TGTGCCAGCAGTGAGACAGACTTTAGCAATCAGCCCCAGCATTTT. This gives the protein CASSETDFSNQPQHF.

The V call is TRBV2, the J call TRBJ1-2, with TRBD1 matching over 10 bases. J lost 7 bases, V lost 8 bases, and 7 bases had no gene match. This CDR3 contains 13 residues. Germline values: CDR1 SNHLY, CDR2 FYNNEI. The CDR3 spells CASAGQGIFGYTF. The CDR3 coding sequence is TGTGCCAGCGCGGGACAGGGGATATTTGGCTACACCTTC.

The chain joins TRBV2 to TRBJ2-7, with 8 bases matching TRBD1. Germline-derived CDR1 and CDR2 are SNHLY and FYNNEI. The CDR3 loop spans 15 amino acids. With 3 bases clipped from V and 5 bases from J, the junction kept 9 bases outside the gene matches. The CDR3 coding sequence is TGTGCCAGCAGTGAGTTGGGACAGGCCCCCCACGAGCAGTACTTC. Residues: CASSELGQAPHEQYF.

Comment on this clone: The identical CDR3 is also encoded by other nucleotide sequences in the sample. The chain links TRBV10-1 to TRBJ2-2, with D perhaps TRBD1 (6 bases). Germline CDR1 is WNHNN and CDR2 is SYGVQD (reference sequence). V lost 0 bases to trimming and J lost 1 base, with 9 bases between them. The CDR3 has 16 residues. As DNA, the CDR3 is TGCGCCAGCAGTGAGTCCGGCAGGGGGAACACCGGGGAGCTGTTTTTT. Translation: CASSESGRGNTGELFF.

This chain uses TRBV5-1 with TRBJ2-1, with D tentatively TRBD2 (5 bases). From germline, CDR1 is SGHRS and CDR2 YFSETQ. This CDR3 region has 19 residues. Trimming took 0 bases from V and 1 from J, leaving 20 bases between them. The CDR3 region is CASSLAGMAETISYNEQFF. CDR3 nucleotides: TGCGCCAGCAGCTTGGCGGGGATGGCGGAAACGATTTCCTACAATGAGCAGTTCTTC. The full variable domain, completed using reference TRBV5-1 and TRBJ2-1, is KAGVTQTPRYLIKTRGQQVTLSCSPISGHRSVSWYQQTPGQGLQFLFEYFSETQRNKGNFPGRFSGRQFSNSRSEMNVSTLELGDSALYLCASSLAGMAETISYNEQFFGPGTRLTVL.

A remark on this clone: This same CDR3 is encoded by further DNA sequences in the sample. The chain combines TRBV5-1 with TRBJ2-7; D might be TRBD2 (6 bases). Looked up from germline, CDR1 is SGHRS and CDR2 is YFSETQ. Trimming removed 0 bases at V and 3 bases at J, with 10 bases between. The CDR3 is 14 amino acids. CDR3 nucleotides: TGCGCCAGCAGCTTGGGGCAGGGAGGCTACGAGCAGTACTTC. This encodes CASSLGQGGYEQYF.

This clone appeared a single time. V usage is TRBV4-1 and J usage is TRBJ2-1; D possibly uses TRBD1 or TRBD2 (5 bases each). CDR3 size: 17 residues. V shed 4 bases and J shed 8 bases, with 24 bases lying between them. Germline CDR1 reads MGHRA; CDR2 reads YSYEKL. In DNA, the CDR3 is TGCGCCAGCAGCCTCGGAGGATCGGCCAGGGTTAGGGATGAGCAGTTCTTC. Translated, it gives CASSLGGSARVRDEQFF.

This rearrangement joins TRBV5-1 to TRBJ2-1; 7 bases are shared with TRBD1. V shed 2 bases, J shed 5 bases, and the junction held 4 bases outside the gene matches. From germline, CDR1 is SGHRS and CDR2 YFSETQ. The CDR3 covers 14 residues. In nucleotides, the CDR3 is TGCGCCAGCAGCTTCCTCCAGGGGGACAATGAGCAGTTCTTC. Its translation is CASSFLQGDNEQFF.

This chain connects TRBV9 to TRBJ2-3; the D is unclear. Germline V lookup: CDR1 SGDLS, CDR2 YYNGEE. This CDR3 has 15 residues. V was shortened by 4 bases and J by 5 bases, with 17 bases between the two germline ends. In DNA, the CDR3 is TGTGCCAGCAGCCCCCGGCCGAAAACGGGAGATACGCAGTATTTT. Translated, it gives CASSPRPKTGDTQYF. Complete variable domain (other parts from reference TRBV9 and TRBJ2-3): DSGVTQTPKHLITATGQRVTLRCSPRSGDLSVYWYQQSLDQGLQFLIQYYNGEERAKGNILERFSAQQFPDLHSELNLSSLELGDSALYFCASSPRPKTGDTQYFGPGTRLTVL.

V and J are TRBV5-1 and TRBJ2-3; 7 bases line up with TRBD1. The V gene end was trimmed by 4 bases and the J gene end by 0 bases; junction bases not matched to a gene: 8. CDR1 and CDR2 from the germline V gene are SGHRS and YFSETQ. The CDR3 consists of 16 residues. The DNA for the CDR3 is TGCGCCAGCAGCACCCTGACAGGGCTTAGCACAGATACGCAGTATTTT. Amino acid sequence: CASSTLTGLSTDTQYF.

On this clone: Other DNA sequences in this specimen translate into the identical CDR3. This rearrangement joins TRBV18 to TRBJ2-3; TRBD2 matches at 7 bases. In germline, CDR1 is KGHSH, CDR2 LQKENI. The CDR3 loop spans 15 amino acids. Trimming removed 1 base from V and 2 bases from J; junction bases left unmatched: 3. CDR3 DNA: TGTGCCAGCTCACCACTAGCGGGCCTCACAGATACGCAGTATTTT. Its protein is CASSPLAGLTDTQYF.

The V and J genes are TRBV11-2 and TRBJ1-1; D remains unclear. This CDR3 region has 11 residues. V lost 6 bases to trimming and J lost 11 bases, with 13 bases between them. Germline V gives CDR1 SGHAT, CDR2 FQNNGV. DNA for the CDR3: TGTGCCAGCAGGTCTGAAGCGGGCGCTTTCTTT. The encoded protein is CASRSEAGAFF.

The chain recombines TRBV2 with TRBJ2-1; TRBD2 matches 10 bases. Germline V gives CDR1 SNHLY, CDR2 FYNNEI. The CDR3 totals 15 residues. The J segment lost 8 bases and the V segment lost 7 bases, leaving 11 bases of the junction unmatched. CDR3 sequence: CASKSQRGGLDEQFF. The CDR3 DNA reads TGTGCCAGCAAGAGCCAGCGGGGGGGCCTTGATGAGCAGTTCTTC.

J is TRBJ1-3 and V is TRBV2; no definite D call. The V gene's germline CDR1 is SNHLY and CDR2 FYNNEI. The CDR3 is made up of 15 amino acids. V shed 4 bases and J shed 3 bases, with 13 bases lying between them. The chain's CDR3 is CASSVGPSGGNTIYF. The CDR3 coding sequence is TGTGCCAGCAGTGTAGGACCATCTGGTGGAAACACCATATATTTT.

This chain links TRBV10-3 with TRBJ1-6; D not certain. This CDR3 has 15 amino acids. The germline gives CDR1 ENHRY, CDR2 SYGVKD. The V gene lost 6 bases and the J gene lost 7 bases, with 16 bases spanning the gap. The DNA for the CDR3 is TGTGCCATCAGGGACGGCTATTCCGGGAATTCACCCCTCCACTTT. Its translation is CAIRDGYSGNSPLHF.

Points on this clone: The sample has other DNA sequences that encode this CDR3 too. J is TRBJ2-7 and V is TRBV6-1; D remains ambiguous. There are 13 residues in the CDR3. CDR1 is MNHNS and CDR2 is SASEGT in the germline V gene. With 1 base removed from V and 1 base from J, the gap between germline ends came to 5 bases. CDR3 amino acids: CASSEGFSYEQYF. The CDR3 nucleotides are TGTGCCAGCAGTGAAGGATTTTCCTACGAGCAGTACTTC.

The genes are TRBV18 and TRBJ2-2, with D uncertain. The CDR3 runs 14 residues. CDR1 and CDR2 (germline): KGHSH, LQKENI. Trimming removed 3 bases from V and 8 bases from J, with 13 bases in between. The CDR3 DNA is TGTGCCAGCTCACCCTTGGGCCCACGGGGGGAGCTGTTTTTT. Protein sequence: CASSPLGPRGELFF.

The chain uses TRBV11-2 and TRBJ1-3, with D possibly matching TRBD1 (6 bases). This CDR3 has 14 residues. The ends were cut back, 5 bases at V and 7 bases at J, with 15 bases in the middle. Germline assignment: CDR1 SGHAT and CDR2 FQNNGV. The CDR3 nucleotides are TGTGCCAGCAGCGTCAACAGGGTAGGGAACACCATATATTTT. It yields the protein CASSVNRVGNTIYF.

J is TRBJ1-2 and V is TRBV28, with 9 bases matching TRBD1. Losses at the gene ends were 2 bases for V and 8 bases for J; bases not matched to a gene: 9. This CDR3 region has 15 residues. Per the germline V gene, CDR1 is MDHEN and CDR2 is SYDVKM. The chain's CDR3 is CASSLRSPGTGGYTF. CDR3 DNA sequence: TGTGCCAGCAGTTTAAGGTCCCCCGGGACAGGGGGCTACACCTTC.

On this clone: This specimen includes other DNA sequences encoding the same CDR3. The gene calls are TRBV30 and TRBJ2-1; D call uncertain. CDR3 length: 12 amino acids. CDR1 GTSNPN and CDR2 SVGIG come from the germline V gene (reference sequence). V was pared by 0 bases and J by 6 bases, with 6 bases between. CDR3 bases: TGTGCCTGGAGTGTCAGCTCCAATGAGCAGTTCTTC. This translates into CAWSVSSNEQFF.

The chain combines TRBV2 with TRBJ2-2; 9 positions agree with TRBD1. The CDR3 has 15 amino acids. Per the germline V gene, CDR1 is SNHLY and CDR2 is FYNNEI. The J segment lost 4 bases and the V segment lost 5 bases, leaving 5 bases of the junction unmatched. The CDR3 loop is CASSSGQGTTGELFF. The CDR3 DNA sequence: TGTGCCAGCAGTTCCGGACAGGGGACCACCGGGGAGCTGTTTTTT.

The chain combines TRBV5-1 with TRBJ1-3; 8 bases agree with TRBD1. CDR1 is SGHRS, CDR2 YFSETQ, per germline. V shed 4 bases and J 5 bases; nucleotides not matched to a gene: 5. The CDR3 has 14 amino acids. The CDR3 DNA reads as TGCGCCAGCAGCGAGACAGGGGCGAGAAACACCATATATTTT. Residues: CASSETGARNTIYF.

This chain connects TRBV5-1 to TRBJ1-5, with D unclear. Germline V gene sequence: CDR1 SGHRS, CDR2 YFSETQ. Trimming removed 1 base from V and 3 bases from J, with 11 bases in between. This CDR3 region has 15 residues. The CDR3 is CASSLSGSDNQPQHF. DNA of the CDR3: TGCGCCAGCAGCTTGTCCGGATCTGACAATCAGCCCCAGCATTTT.

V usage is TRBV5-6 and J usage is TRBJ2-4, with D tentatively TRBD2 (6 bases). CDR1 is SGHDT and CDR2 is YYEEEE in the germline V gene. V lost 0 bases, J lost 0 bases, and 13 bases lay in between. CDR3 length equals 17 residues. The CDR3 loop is CASSLVGGTLAKNIQYF. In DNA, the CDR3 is TGTGCCAGCAGCTTGGTCGGTGGGACTCTAGCCAAAAACATTCAGTACTTC.

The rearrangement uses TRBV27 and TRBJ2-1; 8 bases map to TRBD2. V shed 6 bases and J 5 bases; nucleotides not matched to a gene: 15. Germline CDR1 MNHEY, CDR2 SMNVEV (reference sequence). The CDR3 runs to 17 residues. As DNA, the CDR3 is TGTGCCAGCAGACACCAACGGACGGGGGGGTCCCACAATGAGCAGTTCTTC. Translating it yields CASRHQRTGGSHNEQFF.

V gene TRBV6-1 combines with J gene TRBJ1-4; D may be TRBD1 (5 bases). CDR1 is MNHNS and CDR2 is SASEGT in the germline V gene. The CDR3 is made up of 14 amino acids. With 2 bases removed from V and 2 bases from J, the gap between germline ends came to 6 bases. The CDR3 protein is CASSESGTNEKLFF. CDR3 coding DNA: TGTGCCAGCAGTGAATCAGGGACTAATGAAAAACTGTTTTTT.